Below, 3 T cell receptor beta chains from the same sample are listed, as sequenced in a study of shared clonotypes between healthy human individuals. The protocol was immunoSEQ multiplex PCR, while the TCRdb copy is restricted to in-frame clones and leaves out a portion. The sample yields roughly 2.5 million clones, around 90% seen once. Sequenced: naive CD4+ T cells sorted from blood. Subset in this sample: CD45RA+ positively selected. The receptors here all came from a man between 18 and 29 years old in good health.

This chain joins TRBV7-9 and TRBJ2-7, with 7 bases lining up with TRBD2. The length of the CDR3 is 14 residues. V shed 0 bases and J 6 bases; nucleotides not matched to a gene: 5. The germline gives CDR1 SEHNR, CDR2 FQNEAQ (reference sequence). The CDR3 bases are TGTGCCAGCAGCTTAGCAACGGGAGGTACCGAGCAGTACTTC. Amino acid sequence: CASSLATGGTEQYF.

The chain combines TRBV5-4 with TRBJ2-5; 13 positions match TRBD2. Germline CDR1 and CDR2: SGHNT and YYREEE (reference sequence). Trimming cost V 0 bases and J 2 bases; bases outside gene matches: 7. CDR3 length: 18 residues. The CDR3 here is CASSLGTSGRAVQETQYF. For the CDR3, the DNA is TGTGCCAGCAGCTTGGGTACTAGCGGGAGGGCTGTTCAAGAGACCCAGTACTTC.

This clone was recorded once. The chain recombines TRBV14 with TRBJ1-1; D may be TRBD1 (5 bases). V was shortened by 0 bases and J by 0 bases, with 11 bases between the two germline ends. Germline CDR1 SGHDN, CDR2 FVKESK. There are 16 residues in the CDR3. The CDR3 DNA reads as TGTGCCAGCAGCCAAGATTTGGGGCAGGTGAACACTGAAGCTTTCTTT. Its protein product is CASSQDLGQVNTEAFF.